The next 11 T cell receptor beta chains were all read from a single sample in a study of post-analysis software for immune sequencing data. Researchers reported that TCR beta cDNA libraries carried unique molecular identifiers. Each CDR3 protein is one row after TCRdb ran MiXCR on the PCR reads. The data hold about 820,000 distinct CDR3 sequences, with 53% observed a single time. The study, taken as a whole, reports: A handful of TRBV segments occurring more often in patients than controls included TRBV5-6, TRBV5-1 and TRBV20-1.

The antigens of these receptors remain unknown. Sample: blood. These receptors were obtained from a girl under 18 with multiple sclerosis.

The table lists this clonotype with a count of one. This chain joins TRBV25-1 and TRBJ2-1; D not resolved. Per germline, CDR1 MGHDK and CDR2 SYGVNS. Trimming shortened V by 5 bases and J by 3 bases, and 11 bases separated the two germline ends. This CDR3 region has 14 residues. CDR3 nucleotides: TGTGCCAGCAGTCGGTCACAACTCTACAATGAGCAGTTCTTC. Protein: CASSRSQLYNEQFF. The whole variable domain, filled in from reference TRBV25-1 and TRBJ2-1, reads EADIYQTPRYLVIGTGKKITLECSQTMGHDKMYWYQQDPGMELHLIHYSYGVNSTEKGDLSSESTVSRIRTEHFPLTLESARPSHTSQYLCASSRSQLYNEQFFGPGTRLTVL.

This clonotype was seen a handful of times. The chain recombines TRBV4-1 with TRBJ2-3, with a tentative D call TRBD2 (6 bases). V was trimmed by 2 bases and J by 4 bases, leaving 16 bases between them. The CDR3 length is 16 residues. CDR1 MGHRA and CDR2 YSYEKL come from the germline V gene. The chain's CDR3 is CASSQIWEAEPDTQYF. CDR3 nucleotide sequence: TGCGCCAGCAGCCAAATCTGGGAGGCAGAGCCAGATACGCAGTATTTT.

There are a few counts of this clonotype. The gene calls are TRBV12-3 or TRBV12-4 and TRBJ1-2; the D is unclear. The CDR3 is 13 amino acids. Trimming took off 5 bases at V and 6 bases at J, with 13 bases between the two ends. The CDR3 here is CASSMVGGDGYTF. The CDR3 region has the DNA TGTGCCAGCAGTATGGTAGGCGGAGATGGCTACACCTTC.

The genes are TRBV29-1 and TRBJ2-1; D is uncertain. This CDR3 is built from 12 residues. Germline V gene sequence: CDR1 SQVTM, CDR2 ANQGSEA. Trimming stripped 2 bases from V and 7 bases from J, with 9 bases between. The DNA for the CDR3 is TGCAGCGTTGAACCACAAATGAATGAGCAGTTCTTC. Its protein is CSVEPQMNEQFF.

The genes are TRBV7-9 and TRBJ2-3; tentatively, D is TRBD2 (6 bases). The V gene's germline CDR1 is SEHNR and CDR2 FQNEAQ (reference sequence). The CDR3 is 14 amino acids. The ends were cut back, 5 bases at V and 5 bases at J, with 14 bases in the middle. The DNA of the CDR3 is TGTGCCAGCAGCCCCAAGGGACTGCAAGATACGCAGTATTTT. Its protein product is CASSPKGLQDTQYF.

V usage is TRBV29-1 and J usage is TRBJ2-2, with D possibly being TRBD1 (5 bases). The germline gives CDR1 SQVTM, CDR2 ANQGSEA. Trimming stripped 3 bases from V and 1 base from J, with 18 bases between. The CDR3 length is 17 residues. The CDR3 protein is CSVEDFVPGKNTGELFF. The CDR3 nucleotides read TGCAGCGTTGAGGATTTCGTCCCAGGGAAGAACACCGGGGAGCTGTTTTTT.

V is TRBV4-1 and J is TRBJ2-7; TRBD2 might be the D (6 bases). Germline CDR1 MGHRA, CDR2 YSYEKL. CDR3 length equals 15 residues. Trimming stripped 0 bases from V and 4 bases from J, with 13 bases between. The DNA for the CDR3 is TGCGCCAGCAGCCAAGATCCGACGGGAGCTTACGAGCAGTACTTC. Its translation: CASSQDPTGAYEQYF.

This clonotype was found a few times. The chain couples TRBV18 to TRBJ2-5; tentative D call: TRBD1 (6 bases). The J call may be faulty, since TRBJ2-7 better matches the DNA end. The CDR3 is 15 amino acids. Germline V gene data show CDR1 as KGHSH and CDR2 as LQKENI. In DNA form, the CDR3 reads TGTGCCAGCTCACTCATGGACAGCAACGGCCACGAGCAGTACTTC. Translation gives CASSLMDSNGHEQYF.

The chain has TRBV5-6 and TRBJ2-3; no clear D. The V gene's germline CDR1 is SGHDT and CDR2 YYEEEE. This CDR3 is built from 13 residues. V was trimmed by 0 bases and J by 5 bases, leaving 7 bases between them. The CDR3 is CASSLASVDTQYF. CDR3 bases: TGTGCCAGCAGCTTGGCCTCGGTAGATACGCAGTATTTT.

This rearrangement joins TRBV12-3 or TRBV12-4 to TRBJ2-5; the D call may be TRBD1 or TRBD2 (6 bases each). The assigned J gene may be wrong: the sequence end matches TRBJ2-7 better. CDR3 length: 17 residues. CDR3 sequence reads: CASSRSGGDTYFYEQYF. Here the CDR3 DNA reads TGTGCCAGCAGCCGAAGCGGCGGGGACACTTACTTCTACGAGCAGTACTTC.

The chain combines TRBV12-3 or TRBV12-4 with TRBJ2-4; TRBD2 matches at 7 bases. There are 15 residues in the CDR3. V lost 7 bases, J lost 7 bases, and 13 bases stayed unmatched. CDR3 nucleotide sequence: TGTGCCAGCAACCCGTGGATGGGAGGGAGGAACATTCAGTACTTC. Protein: CASNPWMGGRNIQYF.